Shown below are 32 T cell receptor beta chains from a single sample sequenced in a study of blood T cell repertoires in COVID-19. TCRdb's copy holds only in-frame clones and misses some; the assay was immunoSEQ multiplex PCR. The table includes roughly 64,000 clones, 72% detected once. The sample was PBMCs or T cells enriched from blood (not recorded which). The source of these receptors is a woman in her fifties or sixties who had been exposed to COVID-19.

The chain employs TRBV6-2 or TRBV6-3 and TRBJ1-5; no definite D call. V lost 4 bases, J lost 3 bases, and 10 bases lay in between. The germline gives CDR1 MNHEY, CDR2 SVGEGT. This CDR3 is 14 amino acids long. CDR3 region: CASSSDIINQPQHF. In DNA, the CDR3 is TGTGCCAGCAGTTCCGACATTATCAATCAGCCCCAGCATTTT.

This clone was observed a single time. The chain carries TRBV11-2 and TRBJ2-2; 8 bases are a match to TRBD1. Per the germline V gene, CDR1 is SGHAT and CDR2 is FQNNGV. This CDR3 spans 17 amino acids. The junction had 10 bases not matched to a gene; V was cut back by 2 bases and J by 5 bases. In DNA form, the CDR3 reads TGTGCCAGCAGCTTAACCTCGAAGACAGGGGAAACCGGGGAGCTGTTTTTT. Translation gives CASSLTSKTGETGELFF.

This clone was counted a single time. V is TRBV3-1 (or the pseudogene TRBV3-2) and J is TRBJ2-3, with 8 bases aligning to TRBD2. Germline loops: CDR1 LGHDT, CDR2 YNNKEL (reference sequence). Trimming at V came to 1 base and at J to 0 bases, leaving 6 bases not matched to a gene. The CDR3 covers 17 residues. In DNA form, the CDR3 reads TGTGCCAGCAGCCAAGGTATTAGCGGGACGAGCACAGATACGCAGTATTTT. It specifies CASSQGISGTSTDTQYF.

This clone was seen many times. V and J are TRBV5-4 and TRBJ1-4; no clear D gene. V was shortened by 4 bases and J by 7 bases, with 8 bases between the two germline ends. The CDR3 loop spans 12 amino acids. Germline assignment: CDR1 SGHNT and CDR2 YYREEE (reference sequence). The CDR3 nucleotides read TGTGCCAGCAGCCTCCCGCGTGAAAAACTGTTTTTT. Translating gives CASSLPREKLFF.

There are many counts of this clone. The rearrangement uses TRBV9 and TRBJ2-5, with 9 bases that match TRBD2. Germline CDR1 reads SGDLS; CDR2 reads YYNGEE. With V trimmed by 0 bases and J by 2 bases, 5 bases remained unmatched. The CDR3 loop spans 16 amino acids. Here the CDR3 DNA reads TGTGCCAGCAGCGTAGGAGCGGGGGGTGTACAAGAGACCCAGTACTTC. Amino acids: CASSVGAGGVQETQYF.

This clone came up many times. The chain recombines TRBV18 with TRBJ2-2, with 7 nucleotides matching TRBD2. Losses at the gene ends were 0 bases for V and 5 bases for J; bases not matched to a gene: 0. In germline, CDR1 is KGHSH, CDR2 LQKENI. This CDR3 has 14 amino acids. The DNA for the CDR3 is TGTGCCAGCTCACCACCGGGAGGGACCGGGGAGCTGTTTTTT. It codes for CASSPPGGTGELFF.

V is TRBV23-1 and J is TRBJ1-2; a weak D match, TRBD1 (5 bases). TRBV23-1 carries the ORF label, with uncertain function. Trimming took off 2 bases at V and 3 bases at J, with 10 bases between the two ends. This CDR3 has 14 residues. In DNA form, the CDR3 reads TGCGCCAGCAGTCAAAGGGCAGGGTACTATGGCTACACCTTC. Amino acids: CASSQRAGYYGYTF.

This chain uses TRBV7-2 with TRBJ2-7; a possible D gene is TRBD1 (5 bases). This CDR3 has 14 amino acids. V was shortened by 4 bases and J by 3 bases, with 13 bases between the two germline ends. The germline gives CDR1 SGHTA, CDR2 FQGNSA. As DNA, the CDR3 is TGTGCCAGCAGCTATTCCCAGGGCCGCTACGAGCAGTACTTC. This encodes CASSYSQGRYEQYF.

This clone was recorded only once. This chain uses TRBV28 with TRBJ1-2; weak D call: TRBD1 (5 bases). The CDR3 spans 12 residues. Trimming cost V 6 bases and J 1 base, with 6 bases left between them. The germline V gene has CDR1 MDHEN and CDR2 SYDVKM. CDR3 sequence: CASRDSNYGYTF. The CDR3 coding sequence is TGTGCCAGCAGAGACAGTAACTATGGCTACACCTTC.

This chain connects TRBV4-3 to TRBJ2-2, with 11 bases matching TRBD1. Trimming took 6 bases from V and 4 from J; bases not matched to a gene: 4. Germline CDR1 reads LGHNA; CDR2 reads YSLEER. This CDR3 region has 15 residues. CDR3 protein: CASRPGQGVTGELFF. The CDR3 DNA reads TGCGCCAGCAGACCGGGACAGGGGGTCACCGGGGAGCTGTTTTTT.

The chain employs TRBV5-1 and TRBJ2-5, with TRBD2 identical over 9 bases. CDR1 and CDR2 (germline): SGHRS, YFSETQ. The V segment lost 0 bases and the J segment 3 bases; nucleotides outside the gene matches: 6. The CDR3 covers 16 residues. CDR3 region: CASSLGTLAGKETQYF. The DNA of the CDR3 is TGCGCCAGCAGCTTGGGGACTCTAGCGGGGAAAGAGACCCAGTACTTC.

V gene TRBV7-9 combines with J gene TRBJ1-1; D is ambiguous. The CDR3 sequence is 14 residues long. Trimming shortened V by 0 bases and J by 6 bases, and 11 bases separated the two germline ends. Per germline, CDR1 SEHNR and CDR2 FQNEAQ (reference sequence). The CDR3 reads CASSLALSTAEAFF. CDR3 nucleotides: TGTGCCAGCAGCTTAGCCCTTTCAACAGCTGAAGCTTTCTTT.

The V and J genes are TRBV5-1 and TRBJ2-7; TRBD1 matches at 8 bases. The CDR3 has 15 residues. Germline V gene lookup returns CDR1 SGHRS and CDR2 YFSETQ. The ends lost 4 bases at V and 7 bases at J; junction bases unmatched: 13. CDR3 in amino acids: CASSPIQGASREQYF. CDR3 DNA: TGCGCCAGCAGCCCGATCCAGGGGGCCTCGAGGGAGCAGTACTTC.

The rearrangement joins TRBV19 to TRBJ1-4; possible D gene TRBD1, 5 bases. Germline V lookup: CDR1 LNHDA, CDR2 SQIVND (reference sequence). Deletions cut 2 bases from V and 10 bases from J, with 20 bases between. The CDR3 totals 16 residues. The CDR3 spells CASSISRGGSGGKLFF. CDR3 DNA sequence: TGTGCCAGTAGTATATCCCGCGGGGGATCCGGTGGAAAACTGTTTTTT.

The chain joins TRBV6-5 to TRBJ2-7, with 8 positions matching TRBD2. Trimming cost V 8 bases and J 2 bases; bases outside gene matches: 5. This CDR3 region has 13 residues. Germline V CDR1 and CDR2: MNHEY, SVGAGI. DNA of the CDR3: TGTGCCAGCGTCTTAGCGGGAACCTACGAGCAGTACTTC. Amino acids: CASVLAGTYEQYF.

This chain uses TRBV28 with TRBJ1-2, with no clear D. With 3 bases removed from V and 4 bases from J, the gap between germline ends came to 9 bases. This CDR3 comprises 13 residues. Germline loops: CDR1 MDHEN, CDR2 SYDVKM. The CDR3 bases are TGTGCCAGCAGTTTCGACACGACCTATGGCTACACCTTC. Translation: CASSFDTTYGYTF.

The chain has TRBV28 and TRBJ2-2; the D gene is possibly TRBD2 (7 bases). The CDR3 has 15 residues. Germline loops: CDR1 MDHEN, CDR2 SYDVKM. Between the trimmed V and J ends, which lost 4 bases and 3 bases, there was a span of 12 bases. CDR3 sequence reads: CASSSGGGDTGELFF. The CDR3 nucleotides read TGTGCCAGCAGTTCGGGGGGCGGGGACACCGGGGAGCTGTTTTTT.

This clone came up a few times. The chain combines TRBV10-3 with TRBJ2-5; 14 nucleotides align to TRBD2. Germline V gives CDR1 ENHRY, CDR2 SYGVKD. The junction had 9 bases not matched to a gene; V was cut back by 7 bases and J by 5 bases. This CDR3 is built from 16 residues. The CDR3 here is CAINPGTSGGTETQYF. The CDR3 DNA reads as TGTGCCATCAATCCCGGGACTAGCGGGGGTACGGAGACCCAGTACTTC.

The gene calls are TRBV4-2 and TRBJ1-6, with D tentatively TRBD1 (5 bases). CDR1 is LGHNA, CDR2 YNFKEQ, per germline. The CDR3 extends over 15 amino acids. V lost 0 bases and J 10 bases, leaving 13 bases between the germline ends. This chain's CDR3 is CASSQDAQGTSPLHF. In DNA, the CDR3 is TGTGCCAGCAGCCAAGATGCCCAGGGCACGTCACCCCTCCACTTT.

The rearrangement joins TRBV11-2 to TRBJ2-2; 9 positions agree with TRBD2. Trimming cost V 5 bases and J 5 bases; bases outside gene matches: 6. Germline V lookup: CDR1 SGHAT, CDR2 FQNNGV. The CDR3 sequence is 15 residues long. CDR3 protein: CASSAAGGWTGELFF. CDR3 DNA sequence: TGTGCCAGCAGCGCAGCGGGAGGTTGGACCGGGGAGCTGTTTTTT.

The rearrangement links TRBV15 to TRBJ2-2; D possibly corresponds to TRBD1 (5 bases). V shed 3 bases and J shed 3 bases, with 11 bases lying between them. CDR1 is LNHNV, CDR2 YYDKDF, per germline (reference sequence). The CDR3 is made up of 15 amino acids. CDR3: CATSSNLGDTGELFF. The DNA of the CDR3 is TGTGCCACCAGCAGCAATCTAGGGGACACCGGGGAGCTGTTTTTT.

In its sample, this clone was seen a few times. The CDR3 bases are TGTGCCAGCAGTTTGACAGGTTTCTATGGCTACACCTTC. Its translation is CASSLTGFYGYTF. The chain is built from TRBV28 and TRBJ1-2; a possible D gene is TRBD1 (6 bases). Germline assignment: CDR1 MDHEN and CDR2 SYDVKM. CDR3 length equals 13 residues. V lost 3 bases to trimming and J lost 4 bases, with 9 bases between them.

Only one count was recorded for this clone. The chain combines TRBV19 with TRBJ1-2; 9 bases are shared with TRBD1. CDR3 length: 13 amino acids. The ends lost 10 bases at V and 5 bases at J; junction bases unmatched: 8. CDR1 and CDR2 (germline): LNHDA, SQIVND (reference sequence). CDR3 bases: TGTGCCACTCACAGGGGGCAGCGGTATGGCTACACCTTC. Translated: CATHRGQRYGYTF.

This rearrangement joins TRBV4-1 to TRBJ2-2; no clear D gene. The V end was cut by 0 bases, the J end by 0 bases, with 11 bases between. The CDR3 loop spans 17 amino acids. The germline V gene has CDR1 MGHRA and CDR2 YSYEKL. CDR3 nucleotide sequence: TGCGCCAGCAGCCAAGACTCCGACGGAGCGAACACCGGGGAGCTGTTTTTT. Translating gives CASSQDSDGANTGELFF.

This clone was counted at least ten times. The J gene is TRBJ2-7, the V gene TRBV6-5, with 7 bases lining up with TRBD2. V lost 7 bases, J lost 0 bases, and 6 bases stayed unmatched. This CDR3 is 14 amino acids long. Per germline, CDR1 MNHEY and CDR2 SVGAGI. CDR3 DNA: TGTGCCAGCAAGCCGGGGGGTAGCTCCTACGAGCAGTACTTC. This gives the protein CASKPGGSSYEQYF.

This clone was seen once. CDR3 amino acids: CASSVAGPPDTQYF. DNA for the CDR3: TGTGCCAGCAGCGTAGCCGGTCCCCCAGATACGCAGTATTTT. The chain joins TRBV9 to TRBJ2-3; D is unclear. CDR1 and CDR2 (germline): SGDLS, YYNGEE. V gave up 0 bases and J gave up 4 bases, with 9 bases separating them. There are 14 residues in the CDR3.

This clone was observed a handful of times. The chain recombines TRBV5-4 with TRBJ2-3, with no clear D. Germline CDR1 is SGHNT and CDR2 is YYREEE (reference sequence). Trimming removed 4 bases at V and 5 bases at J, with 5 bases between. The CDR3 runs to 11 residues. The DNA of the CDR3 is TGTGCCAGCAGCCACAGAGATACGCAGTATTTT. Translating it yields CASSHRDTQYF.

This chain links TRBV28 with TRBJ2-2, with 10 bases fitting TRBD1. Germline V CDR1 and CDR2: MDHEN, SYDVKM. The CDR3 totals 14 residues. V was clipped by 11 bases and J by 3 bases; unmatched bases: 6. CDR3 sequence reads: CAGGQGLDTGELFF. CDR3 coding DNA: TGTGCCGGGGGACAGGGGTTGGACACCGGGGAGCTGTTTTTT.

The chain carries TRBV25-1 and TRBJ2-2, with a weak D call TRBD1 (6 bases). CDR1 is MGHDK, CDR2 SYGVNS, per germline. This CDR3 comprises 17 residues. With 7 bases removed from V and 5 bases from J, the gap between germline ends came to 23 bases. CDR3 region: CASTFGGLGGRTGELFF. The CDR3 DNA follows: TGTGCCAGCACGTTTGGGGGCCTTGGGGGACGGACCGGGGAGCTGTTTTTT.

The V gene is TRBV6-1, the J gene TRBJ1-2, with D tentatively TRBD1 (5 bases). Per the germline V gene, CDR1 is MNHNS and CDR2 is SASEGT. V dropped 3 bases and J dropped 6 bases, with 14 bases sitting between them. CDR3 length equals 14 residues. CDR3 in amino acids: CASSDAQGGDGYTF. In nucleotides, the CDR3 is TGTGCCAGCAGTGACGCCCAGGGTGGGGATGGCTACACCTTC.

The rearrangement uses TRBV5-1 and TRBJ2-1, with 8 bases aligning to TRBD2. CDR3 length equals 16 residues. Looked up from germline, CDR1 is SGHRS and CDR2 is YFSETQ. V dropped 0 bases and J dropped 2; count of bases not matched to a gene: 4. In DNA, the CDR3 is TGCGCCAGCAGCTTGGCGGGGGGACTAGCCTACAATGAGCAGTTCTTC. Translation gives CASSLAGGLAYNEQFF.

The chain is built from TRBV7-9 and TRBJ2-7; D not resolved. Germline CDR1 SEHNR, CDR2 FQNEAQ (reference sequence). This CDR3 contains 11 residues. V gave up 5 bases and J gave up 6 bases, with 8 bases separating them. The CDR3 DNA sequence: TGTGCCAGCAGCCCACAGACCGAGCAGTACTTC. This encodes CASSPQTEQYF.